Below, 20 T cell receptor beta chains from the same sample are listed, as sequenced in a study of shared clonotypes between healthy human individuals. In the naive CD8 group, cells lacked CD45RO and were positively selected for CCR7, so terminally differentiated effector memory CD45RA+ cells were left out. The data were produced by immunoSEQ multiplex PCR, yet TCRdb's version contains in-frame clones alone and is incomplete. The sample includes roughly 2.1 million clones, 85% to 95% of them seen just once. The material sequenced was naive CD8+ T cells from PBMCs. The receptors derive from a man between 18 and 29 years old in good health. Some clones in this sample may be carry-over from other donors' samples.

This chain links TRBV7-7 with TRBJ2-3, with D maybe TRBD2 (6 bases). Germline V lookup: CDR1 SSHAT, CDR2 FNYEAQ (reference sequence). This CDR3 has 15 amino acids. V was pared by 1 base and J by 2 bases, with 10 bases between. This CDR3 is CASSLGTSFTDTQYF. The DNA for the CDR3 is TGTGCCAGCAGCTTAGGTACTAGCTTCACAGATACGCAGTATTTT.

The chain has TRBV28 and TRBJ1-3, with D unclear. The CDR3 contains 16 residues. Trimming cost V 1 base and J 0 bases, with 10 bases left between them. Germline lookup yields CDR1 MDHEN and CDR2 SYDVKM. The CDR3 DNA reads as TGTGCCAGCAGTTTATTTGCAGTTAGCTCTGGAAACACCATATATTTT. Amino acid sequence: CASSLFAVSSGNTIYF.

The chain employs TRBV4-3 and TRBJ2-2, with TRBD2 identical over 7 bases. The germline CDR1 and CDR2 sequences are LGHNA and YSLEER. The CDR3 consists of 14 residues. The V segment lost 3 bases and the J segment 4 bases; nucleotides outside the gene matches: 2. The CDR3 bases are TGCGCCAGCAGCCATCGCGGGGGCACCGGGGAGCTGTTTTTT. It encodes CASSHRGGTGELFF.

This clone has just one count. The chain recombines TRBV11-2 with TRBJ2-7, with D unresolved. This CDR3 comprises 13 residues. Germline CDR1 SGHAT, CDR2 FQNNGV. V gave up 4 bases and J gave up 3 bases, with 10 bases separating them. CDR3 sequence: CASSWELGYEQYF. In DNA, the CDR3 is TGTGCCAGCAGCTGGGAACTGGGCTACGAGCAGTACTTC.

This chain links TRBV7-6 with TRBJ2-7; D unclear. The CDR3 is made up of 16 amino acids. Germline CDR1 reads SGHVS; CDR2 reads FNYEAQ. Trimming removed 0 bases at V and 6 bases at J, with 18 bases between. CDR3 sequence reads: CASSLAPASGLPEQYF. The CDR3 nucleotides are TGTGCCAGCAGCTTAGCGCCAGCGTCGGGTTTGCCCGAGCAGTACTTC.

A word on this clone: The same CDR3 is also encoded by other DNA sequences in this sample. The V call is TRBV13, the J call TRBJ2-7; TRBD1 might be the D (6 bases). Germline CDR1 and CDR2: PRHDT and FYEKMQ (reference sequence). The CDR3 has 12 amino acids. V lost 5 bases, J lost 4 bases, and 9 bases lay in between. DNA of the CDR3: TGTGCCAGCAGCAGCAGGGGATACGAGCAGTACTTC. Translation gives CASSSRGYEQYF.

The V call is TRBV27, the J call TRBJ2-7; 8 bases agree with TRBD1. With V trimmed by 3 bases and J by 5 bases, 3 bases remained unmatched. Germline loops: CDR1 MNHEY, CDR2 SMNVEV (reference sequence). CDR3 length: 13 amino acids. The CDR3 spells CASSFQGANEQYF. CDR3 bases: TGTGCCAGCAGTTTTCAGGGGGCTAACGAGCAGTACTTC.

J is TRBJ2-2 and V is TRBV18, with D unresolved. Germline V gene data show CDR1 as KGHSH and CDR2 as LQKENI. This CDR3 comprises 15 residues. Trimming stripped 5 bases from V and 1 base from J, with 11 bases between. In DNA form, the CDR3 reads TGTGCCAGCTCATTCAAGACGGTGAACACCGGGGAGCTGTTTTTT. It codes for CASSFKTVNTGELFF.

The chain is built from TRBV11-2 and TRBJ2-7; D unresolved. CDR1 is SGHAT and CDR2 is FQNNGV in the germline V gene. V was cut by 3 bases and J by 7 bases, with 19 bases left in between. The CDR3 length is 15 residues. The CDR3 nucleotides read TGTGCCAGCAGCTTTGAAGTTTCGCTTTTGGGGGAGCAGTACTTC. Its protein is CASSFEVSLLGEQYF.

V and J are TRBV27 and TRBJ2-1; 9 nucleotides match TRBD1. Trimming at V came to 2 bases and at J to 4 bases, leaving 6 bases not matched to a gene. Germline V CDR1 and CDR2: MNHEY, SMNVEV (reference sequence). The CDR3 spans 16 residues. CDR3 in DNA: TGTGCCAGCAGTTTAAAGGGGGACAGGGATTACAATGAGCAGTTCTTC. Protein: CASSLKGDRDYNEQFF.

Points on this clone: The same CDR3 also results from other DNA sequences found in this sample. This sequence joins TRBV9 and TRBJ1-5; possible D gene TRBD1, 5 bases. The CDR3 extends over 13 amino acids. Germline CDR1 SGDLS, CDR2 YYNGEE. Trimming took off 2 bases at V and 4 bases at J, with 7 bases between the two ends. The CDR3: CASSVWGNQPQHF. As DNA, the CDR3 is TGTGCCAGCAGCGTTTGGGGGAATCAGCCCCAGCATTTT.

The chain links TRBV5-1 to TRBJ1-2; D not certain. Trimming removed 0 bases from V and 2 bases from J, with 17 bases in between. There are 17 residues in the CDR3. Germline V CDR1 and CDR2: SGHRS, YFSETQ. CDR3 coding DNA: TGCGCCAGCAGCTTGGACACCCGGCGGGTGTGGAACTATGGCTACACCTTC. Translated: CASSLDTRRVWNYGYTF. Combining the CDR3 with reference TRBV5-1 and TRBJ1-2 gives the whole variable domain KAGVTQTPRYLIKTRGQQVTLSCSPISGHRSVSWYQQTPGQGLQFLFEYFSETQRNKGNFPGRFSGRQFSNSRSEMNVSTLELGDSALYLCASSLDTRRVWNYGYTFGSGTRLTVV.

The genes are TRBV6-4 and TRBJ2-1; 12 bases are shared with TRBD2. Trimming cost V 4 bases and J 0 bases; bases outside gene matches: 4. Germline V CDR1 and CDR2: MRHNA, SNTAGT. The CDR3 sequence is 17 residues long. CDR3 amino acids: CASSGATSGSSYNEQFF. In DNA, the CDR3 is TGTGCCAGCAGTGGGGCGACTAGCGGGAGCTCCTACAATGAGCAGTTCTTC.

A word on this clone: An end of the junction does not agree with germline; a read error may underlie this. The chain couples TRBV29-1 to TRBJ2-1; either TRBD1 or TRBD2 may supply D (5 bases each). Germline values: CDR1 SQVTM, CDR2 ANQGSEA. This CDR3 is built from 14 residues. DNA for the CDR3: TGCAGCGCTGAACCGGGACGCCTCGGATATGAGCAGTTCTTC. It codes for CSAEPGRLGYEQFF.

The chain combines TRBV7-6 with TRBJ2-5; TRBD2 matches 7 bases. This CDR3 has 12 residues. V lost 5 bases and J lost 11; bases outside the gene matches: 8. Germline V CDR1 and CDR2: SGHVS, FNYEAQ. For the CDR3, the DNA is TGTGCCAGCAGCCCGGGGGGAGTTCAACAGTACTTC. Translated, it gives CASSPGGVQQYF.

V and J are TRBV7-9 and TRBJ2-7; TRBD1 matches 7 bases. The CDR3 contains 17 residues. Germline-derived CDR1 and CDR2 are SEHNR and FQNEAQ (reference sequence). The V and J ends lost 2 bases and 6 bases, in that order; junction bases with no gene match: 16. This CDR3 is CASSLPTGEQYGAEQYF. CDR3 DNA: TGTGCCAGCAGCTTACCTACAGGGGAACAATATGGGGCCGAGCAGTACTTC.

CDR3 DNA sequence: TGTGCCAGCAGCCCAGGGGACAGGCGTTACGAGCAGTACTTC. This translates into CASSPGDRRYEQYF. The gene calls are TRBV7-9 and TRBJ2-7, with 8 bases aligning to TRBD1. The trim removed 5 bases at V and 4 bases at J, leaving 7 bases unmatched. This CDR3 has 14 amino acids. The germline CDR1 and CDR2 sequences are SEHNR and FQNEAQ (reference sequence).

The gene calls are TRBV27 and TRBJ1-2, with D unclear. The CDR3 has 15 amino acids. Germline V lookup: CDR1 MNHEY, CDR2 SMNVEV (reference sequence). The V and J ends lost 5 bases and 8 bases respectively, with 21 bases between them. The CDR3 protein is CASSLSLGARGGYTF. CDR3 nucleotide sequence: TGTGCCAGCAGTCTTTCGTTAGGAGCCCGAGGAGGCTACACCTTC.

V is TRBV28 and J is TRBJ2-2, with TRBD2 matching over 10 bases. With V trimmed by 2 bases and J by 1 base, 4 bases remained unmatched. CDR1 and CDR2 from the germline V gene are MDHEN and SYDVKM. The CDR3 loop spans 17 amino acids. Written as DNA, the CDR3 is TGTGCCAGCAGTTTACTCAGGACTAGCGGGAACACCGGGGAGCTGTTTTTT. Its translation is CASSLLRTSGNTGELFF.

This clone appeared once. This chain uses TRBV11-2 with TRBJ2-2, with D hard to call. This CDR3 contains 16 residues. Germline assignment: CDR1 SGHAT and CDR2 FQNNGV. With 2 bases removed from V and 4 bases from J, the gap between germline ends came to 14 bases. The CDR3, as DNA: TGTGCCAGCAGCTTAAAGTATAGCCCAGCCACCGGGGAGCTGTTTTTT. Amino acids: CASSLKYSPATGELFF.